This entry concerns a single TCR beta chain. This sample was taken from a study of CD8+CD57+ T cells in acquired aplastic anemia. By flow cytometry, patients selected for sequencing had shown an expansion of CD8+CD57+ cells. Genomic DNA served as template for TCR beta VDJ and CDR3 profiling. TCRdb recomputed calls from the reads with MiXCR, one row per CDR3 protein. The table lists about 120,000 distinct CDR3 sequences, 55% to 60% of them singletons. This receptor was identified in a human donor with aplastic anemia. Sequencing was done on a sample of sorted CD4+, CD8+, or CD8+CD57+ T cells (not recorded which) from PBMCs.

CDR3 sequence: CASSQENTIYF. For the CDR3, the DNA is TGTGCCAGCAGTCAAGAAAACACCATATATTTT. V usage is TRBV6-1 and J usage is TRBJ1-3; D unclear. This CDR3 comprises 11 residues. Trimming left V 5 bases short and J 6 bases short, with 5 bases between. In germline, CDR1 is MNHNS, CDR2 SASEGT.